The rows below give T cell receptor beta chains drawn from one sample of a study of blood T cells in healthy people across ages. TCRdb reprocessed the 5' RACE reads via MiXCR and lists one record per CDR3 protein. The repertoire holds roughly 1.4 million distinct CDR3 sequences, with roughly 60% as singletons. Input material: blood. The receptors derive from a man aged 18 to 30 in good health. The CDR3 runs from the conserved cysteine through the conserved F or W. A D gene is named only where the DNA matches it firmly. A clone size is listed for some rows: how often the clone was seen (once, few, many), or a class if it is expanded.

V,size,D,J,DNA,CDR3
TRBV10-3,.,TRBD1,TRBJ2-7,TGTGCCATTATGGACAGGGCATCTTACGAGCAGTACTTC,CAIMDRASYEQYF
TRBV4-1,.,.,TRBJ2-7,TGCGCCAGCAGCCAAGAATGGGTTGCCGATTCCTACGAGCAGTACTTC,CASSQEWVADSYEQYF
TRBV3-1,.,.,TRBJ1-5,TGTGCCAGCAGCCAAGAGGGGGGCCCCGGGGGAGCCCAGCATTTT,CASSQEGGPGGAQHF
TRBV4-1,.,TRBD1,TRBJ2-3,TGCGCCAGCAGCCAAGGGGGACAGGGGCGCACAGATACGCAGTATTTT,CASSQGGQGRTDTQYF
TRBV2,.,.,TRBJ1-1,TGTGCCAGCAGTGAGGGGACGGGCACTGAAGCTTTCTTT,CASSEGTGTEAFF
TRBV6-1,.,.,TRBJ2-7,TGTGCCAGCAGTGTTTGGCCAAACTACGAGCAGTACTTC,CASSVWPNYEQYF
TRBV3-1,.,.,TRBJ2-7,TGTGCCAGCAGCCAAGATGCGCAGGATGTACGGGAGCAGTACTTC,CASSQDAQDVREQYF
TRBV29-1,.,TRBD1,TRBJ2-3,TGCAGCGTTGATATCGGGACAGGGGTAAATACGCAGTATTTT,CSVDIGTGVNTQYF
TRBV20-1,.,.,TRBJ1-1,TGCAGTGCTAGAGACAGGTGGGGAGTTGGAACTGAAGCTTTCTTT,CSARDRWGVGTEAFF
TRBV28,few,.,TRBJ2-4,TGTGCCAGCAGTTCAGGGATGGAAAACATTCAGTACTTC,CASSSGMENIQYF
TRBV7-2,few,TRBD1,TRBJ2-4,TGTGCCAGCAGCGCCCTAAGGGCCAGGGGGCAAAACATTCAGTACTTC,CASSALRARGQNIQYF
TRBV29-1,.,.,TRBJ2-7,TGCAGCGTTAGTACGGGCGCCGAGCAGTACTTC,CSVSTGAEQYF
TRBV12-3/TRBV12-4,.,.,TRBJ2-7,TGTGCCAGCAGTTTATCGATGAGCGAGCAGTACTTC,CASSLSMSEQYF
TRBV4-3,few,.,TRBJ1-2,TGCGCCAGCAGCCAAGATGTTACGAACTATGGCTACACCTTC,CASSQDVTNYGYTF
TRBV29-1,.,.,TRBJ2-7,TGCAGCGTTCGTGGGCAGTTCTACGAGCAGTACTTC,CSVRGQFYEQYF
TRBV7-8,many,TRBD2,TRBJ2-1,TGTGCCAGCAGCCCGAGGACTAGCGGATACAATGAGCAGTTCTTC,CASSPRTSGYNEQFF
TRBV27,.,.,TRBJ1-5,TGTGCCAGCAGTTTTGGACAGTCTAGCAATCAGCCCCAGCATTTT,CASSFGQSSNQPQHF
TRBV7-8,.,.,TRBJ2-7,TGTGCCAGCAGCTTGTTGGGCGGGAACTCCTACGAGCAGTACTTC,CASSLLGGNSYEQYF
TRBV7-8,.,.,TRBJ1-5,TGTGCCAGCAGCCTCCTGGGGTATCAGCCCCAGCATTTT,CASSLLGYQPQHF
TRBV10-3,.,.,TRBJ1-5,TGTGCCATCAGTGAGAGGGCAGGTCAGCCCCAGCATTTT,CAISERAGQPQHF
TRBV10-3,few,.,TRBJ2-5,TGTGCCATCAGTCTCTCCGGGGGACAGACAGAGACCCAGTACTTC,CAISLSGGQTETQYF
TRBV28,.,.,TRBJ2-2,TGTGCCAGCAGTTCCGGGCATCGCGGGGAGCTGTTTTTT,CASSSGHRGELFF
TRBV27,once,TRBD1,TRBJ2-2,TGTGCCAGCAGGTCCTGGACAGGGCCCGGGGAGCTGTTTTTT,CASRSWTGPGELFF
TRBV7-9,.,.,TRBJ1-1,TGTGCCAGCAGCTTAGGAGAGGGCGTAGAAGCTTTCTTT,CASSLGEGVEAFF
TRBV10-1,.,.,TRBJ2-1,TGCGCCAGCAGTCCCGACAGAGATTTTTACAATGAGCAGTTCTTC,CASSPDRDFYNEQFF
TRBV29-1,few,.,TRBJ2-7,TGCAGCGTTGTAAAAGGGACCCCCTACGAGCAGTACTTC,CSVVKGTPYEQYF
TRBV9,few,.,TRBJ2-3,TGTGCCAGCAGCATGAGGGGACTCAGCACAGATACGCAGTATTTT,CASSMRGLSTDTQYF
TRBV28,few,.,TRBJ2-7,TGTGCCAGCAGTTCCTCCCTTAGGGGTGACGAGCAGTACTTC,CASSSSLRGDEQYF
TRBV28,.,.,TRBJ1-2,TGTGCCAGCAGTTTATCGGACAGCGGCTACACCTTC,CASSLSDSGYTF
TRBV27,few,.,TRBJ1-2,TGTGCCAGCAGTTTACATTCCGGGAACTATGGCTACACCTTC,CASSLHSGNYGYTF